This entry describes one T cell receptor (beta chain). The assay was immunoSEQ multiplex PCR, and TCRdb's table has in-frame clones only and misses some. The sample lists roughly 57,000 clones, around 80% occurring once. The data belong to a study of OX40 agonist ivuxolimab in advanced cancers. Between the trimmed V and J ends, which lost 9 bases and 9 bases, there was a span of 20 bases. This CDR3 region has 14 residues. CDR1 is SEHNR and CDR2 is FQNEAQ in the germline V gene (reference sequence). This specimen was CD4+ or CD8+ T cells sorted from blood, taken in a trial of the OX40 agonist ivuxolimab. This chain connects TRBV7-9 to TRBJ2-2; D remains unclear. The TCR was taken from an adult with an advanced solid tumor such as melanoma, head and neck, liver or kidney cancer. The CDR3, as DNA: TGTGCCAGTACGAAGCCGGTGGTGACCCGGGAGCTGTTTTTT. Protein product: CASTKPVVTRELFF.